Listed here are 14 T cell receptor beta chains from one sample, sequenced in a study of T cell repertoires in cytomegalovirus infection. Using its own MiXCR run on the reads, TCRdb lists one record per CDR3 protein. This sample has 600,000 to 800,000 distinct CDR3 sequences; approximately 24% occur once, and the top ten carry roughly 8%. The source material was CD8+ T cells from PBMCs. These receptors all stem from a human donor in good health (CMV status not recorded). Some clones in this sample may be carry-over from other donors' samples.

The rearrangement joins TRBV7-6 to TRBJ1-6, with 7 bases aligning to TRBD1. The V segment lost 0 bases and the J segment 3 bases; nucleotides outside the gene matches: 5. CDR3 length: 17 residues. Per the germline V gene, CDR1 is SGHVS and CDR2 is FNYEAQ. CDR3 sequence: CASSLALGQYYNSPLHF. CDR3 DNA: TGTGCCAGCAGCTTAGCTTTGGGACAGTACTATAATTCACCCCTCCACTTT. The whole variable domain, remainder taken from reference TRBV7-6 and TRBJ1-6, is GAGVSQSPRYKVTKRGQDVALRCDPISGHVSLYWYRQALGQGPEFLTYFNYEAQQDKSGLPNDRFSAERPEGSISTLTIQRTEQRDSAMYRCASSLALGQYYNSPLHFGNGTRLTVT.

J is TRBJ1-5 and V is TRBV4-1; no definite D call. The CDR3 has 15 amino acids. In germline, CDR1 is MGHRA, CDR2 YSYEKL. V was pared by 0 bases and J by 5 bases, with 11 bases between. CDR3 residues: CASSQDEGKDQPQHF. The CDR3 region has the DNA TGCGCCAGCAGCCAAGATGAGGGAAAAGATCAGCCCCAGCATTTT.

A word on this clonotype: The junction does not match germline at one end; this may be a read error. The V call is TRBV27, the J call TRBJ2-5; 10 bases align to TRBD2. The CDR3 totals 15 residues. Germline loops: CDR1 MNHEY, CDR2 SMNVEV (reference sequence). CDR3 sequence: CASSWSLAGEEAQYF. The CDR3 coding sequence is TGTGCCAGCAGTTGGTCCCTAGCGGGGGAAGAGGCCCAGTACTTC.

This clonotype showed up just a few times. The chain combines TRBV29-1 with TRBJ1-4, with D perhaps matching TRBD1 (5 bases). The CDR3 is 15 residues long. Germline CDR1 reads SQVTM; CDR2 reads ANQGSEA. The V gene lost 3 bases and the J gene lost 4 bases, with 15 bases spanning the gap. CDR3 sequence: CSVDNRTGDNEKLFF. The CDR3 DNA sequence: TGCAGCGTTGATAATCGGACGGGGGATAATGAAAAACTGTTTTTT.

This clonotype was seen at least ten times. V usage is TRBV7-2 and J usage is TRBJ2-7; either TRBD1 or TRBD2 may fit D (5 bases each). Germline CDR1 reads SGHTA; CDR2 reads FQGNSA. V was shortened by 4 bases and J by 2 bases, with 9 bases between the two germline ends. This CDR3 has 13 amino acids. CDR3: CASSSVGPYEQYV. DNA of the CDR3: TGTGCCAGCAGCTCCGTGGGACCCTACGAGCAGTACGTC.

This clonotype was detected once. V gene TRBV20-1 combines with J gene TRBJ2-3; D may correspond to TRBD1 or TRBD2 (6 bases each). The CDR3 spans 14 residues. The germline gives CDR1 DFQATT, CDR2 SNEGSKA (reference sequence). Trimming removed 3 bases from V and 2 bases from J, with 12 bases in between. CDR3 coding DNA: TGCAGTGCTAGCAGAGGGGGGTCCACAGATACGCAGTATTTT. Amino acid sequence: CSASRGGSTDTQYF.

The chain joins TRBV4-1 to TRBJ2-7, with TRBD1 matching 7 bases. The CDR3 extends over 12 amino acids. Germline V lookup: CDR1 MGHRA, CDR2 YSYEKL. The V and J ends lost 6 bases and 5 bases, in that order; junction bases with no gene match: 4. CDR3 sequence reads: CASRGDSHEQYF. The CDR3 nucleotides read TGCGCCAGCAGGGGGGACAGCCACGAGCAGTACTTC.

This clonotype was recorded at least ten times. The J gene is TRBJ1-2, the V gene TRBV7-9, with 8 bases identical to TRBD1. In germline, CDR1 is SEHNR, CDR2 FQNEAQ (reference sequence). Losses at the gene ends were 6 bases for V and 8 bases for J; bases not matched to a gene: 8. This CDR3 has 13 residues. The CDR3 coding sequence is TGTGCCAGCAGTTTGGGACAGGATCGCGGCTACACCTTC. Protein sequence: CASSLGQDRGYTF.

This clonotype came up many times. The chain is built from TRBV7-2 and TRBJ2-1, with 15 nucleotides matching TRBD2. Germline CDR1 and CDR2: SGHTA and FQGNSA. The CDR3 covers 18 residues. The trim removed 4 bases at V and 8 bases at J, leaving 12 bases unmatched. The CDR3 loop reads CASSSGLAGGTLLDEQFF. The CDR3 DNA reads TGTGCCAGCAGCTCCGGACTAGCGGGGGGGACACTTTTAGATGAGCAGTTCTTC.

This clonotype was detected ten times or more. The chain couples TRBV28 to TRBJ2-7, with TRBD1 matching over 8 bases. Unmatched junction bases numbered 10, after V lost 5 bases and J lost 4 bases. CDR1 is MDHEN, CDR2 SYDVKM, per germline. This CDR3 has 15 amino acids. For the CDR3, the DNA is TGTGCCAGCAGTGCCCGGGACAGGACTTCATACGAGCAGTACGTC. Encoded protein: CASSARDRTSYEQYV.

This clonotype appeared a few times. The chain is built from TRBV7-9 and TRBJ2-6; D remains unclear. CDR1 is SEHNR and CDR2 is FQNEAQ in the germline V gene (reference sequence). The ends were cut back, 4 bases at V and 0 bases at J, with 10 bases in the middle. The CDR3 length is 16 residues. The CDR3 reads CASSWVSNSGANVLTF. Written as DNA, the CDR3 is TGTGCCAGCAGCTGGGTCTCTAACTCTGGGGCCAACGTCCTGACTTTC.

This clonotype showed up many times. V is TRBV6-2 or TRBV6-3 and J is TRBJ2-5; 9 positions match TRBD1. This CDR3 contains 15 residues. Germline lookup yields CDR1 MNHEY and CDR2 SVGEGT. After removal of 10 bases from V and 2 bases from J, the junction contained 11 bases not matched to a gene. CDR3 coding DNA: TGTGCCACCTTCCTTCCGGGACAGGGACAAGAGACCCAGTACTTC. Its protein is CATFLPGQGQETQYF.

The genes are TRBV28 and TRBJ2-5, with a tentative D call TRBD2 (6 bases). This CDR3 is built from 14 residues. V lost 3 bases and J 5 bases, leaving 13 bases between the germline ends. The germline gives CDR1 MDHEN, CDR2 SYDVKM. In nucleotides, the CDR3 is TGTGCCAGCAGTTTTATGAGGGACTCGGAGACCCAGTACTTC. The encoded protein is CASSFMRDSETQYF.

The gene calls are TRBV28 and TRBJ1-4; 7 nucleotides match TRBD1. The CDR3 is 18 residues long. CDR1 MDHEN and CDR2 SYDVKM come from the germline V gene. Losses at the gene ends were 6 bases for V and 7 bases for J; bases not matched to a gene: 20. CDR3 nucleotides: TGTGCCAGCAGCCGAAACTTAATTTCGACAGGGCCCCCTGAAAAACTGTTTTTT. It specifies CASSRNLISTGPPEKLFF.